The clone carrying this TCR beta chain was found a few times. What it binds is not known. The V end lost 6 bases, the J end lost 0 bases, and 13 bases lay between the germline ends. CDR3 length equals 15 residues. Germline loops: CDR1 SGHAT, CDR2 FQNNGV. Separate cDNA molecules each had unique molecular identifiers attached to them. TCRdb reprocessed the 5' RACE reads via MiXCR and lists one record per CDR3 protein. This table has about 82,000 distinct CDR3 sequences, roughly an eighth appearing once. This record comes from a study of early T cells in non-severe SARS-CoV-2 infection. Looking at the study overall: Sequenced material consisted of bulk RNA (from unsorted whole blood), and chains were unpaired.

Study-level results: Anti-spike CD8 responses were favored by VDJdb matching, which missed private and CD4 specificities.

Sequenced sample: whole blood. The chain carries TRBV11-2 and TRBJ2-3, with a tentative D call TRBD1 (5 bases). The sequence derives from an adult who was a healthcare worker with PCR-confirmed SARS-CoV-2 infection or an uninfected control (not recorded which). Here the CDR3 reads CASRAQALSTDTQYF. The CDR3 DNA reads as TGTGCCAGCAGGGCACAGGCCCTCAGCACAGATACGCAGTATTTT.